These T cell receptor beta chains were read from a single sample in a study of blood T cell repertoires in COVID-19. The assay was immunoSEQ multiplex PCR, and TCRdb's table has in-frame clones only and misses some. Of about 240,000 clones detected, 85% appear once; the ten largest clones hold around 6.8%. Sequenced sample: peripheral blood. Receptors were obtained from a woman aged 55-70 years with active or convalescent COVID-19. Each CDR3 is given with its conserved first and last residue. The D gene is left open where the match is weak. Clone size is shown for a subset of rows, as once, few, many or a class of expanded clone.

J gene | clone size | D gene | V gene | CDR3 protein | CDR3 DNA
TRBJ1-3 | - | - | TRBV19 | CASKFDFSGNTIYF | TGTGCCAGTAAGTTCGACTTCTCTGGAAACACCATATATTTT
TRBJ2-3 | - | - | TRBV10-3 | CAISESGQGADTQYF | TGTGCCATCAGTGAAAGTGGGCAGGGCGCAGATACGCAGTATTTT
TRBJ2-6 | - | TRBD1 | TRBV7-2 | CASSSTGGSGANVLTF | TGTGCCAGCAGCAGTACAGGGGGAAGTGGGGCCAACGTCCTGACTTTC
TRBJ2-3 | - | TRBD1 | TRBV14 | CASSSDRGRLGTDTQYF | TGTGCCAGCAGCTCGGACAGGGGGAGGTTGGGCACAGATACGCAGTATTTT
TRBJ2-2 | - | TRBD2 | TRBV7-2 | CASRPGLRTGELFF | TGTGCCAGCAGGCCGGGACTAAGGACCGGGGAGCTGTTTTTT
TRBJ2-7 | once | TRBD2 | TRBV5-8 | CASSRQRGGEQYF | TGTGCCAGCAGCCGACAGCGGGGTGGCGAGCAGTACTTC
TRBJ1-1 | - | TRBD1 | TRBV10-1 | CASSEAGTGLETEAFF | TGCGCCAGCAGTGAGGCCGGGACAGGGCTGGAGACTGAAGCTTTCTTT
TRBJ1-5 | - | - | TRBV28 | CASISGDQPQHF | TGTGCCAGCATCTCAGGGGATCAGCCCCAGCATTTT
TRBJ1-3 | once | TRBD1 | TRBV4-1 | CASSLGAWTGGIGNTIYF | TGCGCCAGCAGCCTGGGGGCGTGGACAGGGGGAATAGGAAACACCATATATTTT
TRBJ2-3 | - | - | TRBV4-1 | CASSQELATDTQYF | TGCGCCAGCAGCCAAGAATTAGCCACAGATACGCAGTATTTT
TRBJ2-2 | - | TRBD1 | TRBV7-6 | CASSRQGRNTGELFF | TGTGCCAGCAGCCGACAGGGGAGGAACACCGGGGAGCTGTTTTTT
TRBJ2-5 | - | - | TRBV9 | CASSGSAQETQYF | TGTGCCAGCAGCGGGAGTGCTCAAGAGACCCAGTACTTC
TRBJ1-3 | - | TRBD1 | TRBV5-1 | CASSRDGTALGNTIYF | TGCGCCAGCAGCCGTGATGGGACAGCACTTGGAAACACCATATATTTT
TRBJ1-2 | - | - | TRBV27 | CASSRRGPRSYGYTF | TGTGCCAGCAGTCGCAGGGGACCCCGGAGCTATGGCTACACCTTC
TRBJ2-7 | - | TRBD2 | TRBV7-6 | CASSLVSGTSVYEQYF | TGTGCCAGCAGCTTAGTAAGCGGGACTAGCGTCTACGAGCAGTACTTC
TRBJ2-7 | - | TRBD2 | TRBV6-5 | CASSGTSGGEQYF | TGTGCCAGCAGCGGGACTAGCGGAGGAGAGCAGTACTTC
TRBJ2-1 | - | - | TRBV13 | CASSPGGAPYNEQFF | TGTGCCAGCAGCCCCGGAGGGGCCCCCTACAATGAGCAGTTCTTC
TRBJ1-4 | - | - | TRBV27 | CASRGGNPNEKLFF | TGTGCCAGCAGGGGGGGGAACCCTAATGAAAAACTGTTTTTT
TRBJ1-3 | - | TRBD1 | TRBV29-1 | CSVEVGTGGNTIYF | TGCAGCGTTGAAGTTGGGACAGGGGGAAACACCATATATTTT
TRBJ2-5 | - | - | TRBV4-1 | CASSQDGQPQETQYF | TGCGCCAGCAGCCAAGATGGACAGCCCCAAGAGACCCAGTACTTC
TRBJ2-5 | - | - | TRBV5-1 | CASSLGGVLDTTETQYF | TGCGCCAGCAGCTTGGGTGGGGTCTTGGACACAACAGAGACCCAGTACTTC
TRBJ2-7 | - | TRBD1 | TRBV10-3 | CAIRDREVAYEQYF | TGTGCCATCAGGGACAGGGAGGTAGCCTACGAGCAGTACTTC
TRBJ2-7 | - | - | TRBV11-3 | CASSLPRGDGEQYF | TGTGCCAGCAGCTTACCCAGGGGAGATGGCGAGCAGTACTTC
TRBJ1-2 | - | TRBD1 | TRBV7-2 | CASSAHRGSNYGYTF | TGTGCCAGCAGCGCCCACAGGGGATCTAACTATGGCTACACCTTC
TRBJ2-7 | - | - | TRBV30 | CACRGFRNEQYF | TGTGCCTGCCGGGGTTTTAGGAACGAGCAGTACTTC
TRBJ1-1 | few | - | TRBV9 | CASSSQGHTEAFF | TGTGCCAGCAGCTCACAGGGACACACTGAAGCTTTCTTT
TRBJ2-1 | - | TRBD2 | TRBV7-8 | CASSAAASGVNEQFF | TGTGCCAGCAGCGCGGCGGCTAGCGGCGTCAATGAGCAGTTCTTC
TRBJ1-5 | - | TRBD1 | TRBV2 | CASRKQGLGNQPQHF | TGTGCCAGCAGGAAACAGGGGTTGGGGAATCAGCCCCAGCATTTT
TRBJ2-4 | - | TRBD2 | TRBV2 | CASGRTSGSGAKNIQYF | TGTGCCAGCGGACGGACTAGCGGGAGTGGGGCCAAAAACATTCAGTACTTC
TRBJ2-5 | - | - | TRBV6-2/TRBV6-3 | CASSYGETQYF | TGTGCCAGCAGTTACGGCGAGACCCAGTACTTC
TRBJ1-2 | - | - | TRBV19 | CASSIAGQGYGYTF | TGTGCCAGTAGTATAGCGGGCCAGGGCTATGGCTACACCTTC